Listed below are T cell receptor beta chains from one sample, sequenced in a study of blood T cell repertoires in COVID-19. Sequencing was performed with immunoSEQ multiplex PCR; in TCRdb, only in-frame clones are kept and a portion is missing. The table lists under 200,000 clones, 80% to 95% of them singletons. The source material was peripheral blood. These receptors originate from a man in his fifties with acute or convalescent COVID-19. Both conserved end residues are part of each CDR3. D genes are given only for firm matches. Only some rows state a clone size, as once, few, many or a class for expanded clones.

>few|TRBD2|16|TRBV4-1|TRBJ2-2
TGCGCCAGCAGCCCCACTAGCGGGGATGATACCGGGGAGCTGTTTTTT
CASSPTSGDDTGELFF
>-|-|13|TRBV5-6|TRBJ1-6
TGTGCCAGCAGCTTGTGGGAGGATTCACCCCTCCACTTT
CASSLWEDSPLHF
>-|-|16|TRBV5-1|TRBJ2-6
TGCGCCAGCAGCTTACTTCAGGGCCCTGGGGCCAACGTCCTGACTTTC
CASSLLQGPGANVLTF
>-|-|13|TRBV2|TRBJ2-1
TGTGCCAGCAGCTCCCGACAGGTCAATGAGCAGTTCTTC
CASSSRQVNEQFF
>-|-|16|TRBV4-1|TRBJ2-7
TGCGCCAGCAGCCAAGATGTGCAGTCAACCTCCTACGAGCAGTACTTC
CASSQDVQSTSYEQYF
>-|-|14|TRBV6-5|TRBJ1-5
TGTGCCAGCATCCGTAGCTATAGCAATCAGCCCCAGCATTTT
CASIRSYSNQPQHF
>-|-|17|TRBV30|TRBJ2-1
TGTGCCTGGAGTGATGGGAGAACGGCGGGAAAATACAATGAGCAGTTCTTC
CAWSDGRTAGKYNEQFF
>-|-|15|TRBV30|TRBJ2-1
TGTGCCTGGAGTGTAGGCGGGGCCTCCTACAATGAGCAGTTCTTC
CAWSVGGASYNEQFF
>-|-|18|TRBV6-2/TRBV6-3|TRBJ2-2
TGTGCCAGCAGCCCTGGTACTTCGTACCGTCCGAACACCGGGGAGCTGTTTTTT
CASSPGTSYRPNTGELFF
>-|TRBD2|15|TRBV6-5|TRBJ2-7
TGTGCCAGCAGTCCCTGGACTAGTCAGCGCTACGAGCAGTACTTC
CASSPWTSQRYEQYF
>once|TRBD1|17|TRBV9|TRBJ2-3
TGTGCCAGCAGCGTAAGACCTGGACAGGGACTCACAGATACGCAGTATTTT
CASSVRPGQGLTDTQYF
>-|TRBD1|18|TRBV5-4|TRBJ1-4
TGTGCCAGCAGCTTGGCCACAGGGGGCGGGGGCCTTAATGAAAAACTGTTTTTT
CASSLATGGGGLNEKLFF
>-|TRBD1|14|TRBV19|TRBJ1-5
TGTGCCAGTAGGGGACAGGGAAAGAATCAGCCCCAGCATTTT
CASRGQGKNQPQHF
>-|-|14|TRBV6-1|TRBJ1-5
TGTGCCAGCAGTGATGAGGAGATCAATCAGCCCCAGCATTTT
CASSDEEINQPQHF
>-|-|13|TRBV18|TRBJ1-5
TGTGCCAGCTCACCGGGAGCGGGTCAGCCCCAGCATTTT
CASSPGAGQPQHF
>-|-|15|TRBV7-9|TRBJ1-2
TGTGCCAGCAGCTTAGCTGGCACCGGGGTATATGGCTACACCTTC
CASSLAGTGVYGYTF
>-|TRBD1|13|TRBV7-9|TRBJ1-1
TGTGCCAGCGTAAACCAGGGGGACACTGAAGCTTTCTTT
CASVNQGDTEAFF
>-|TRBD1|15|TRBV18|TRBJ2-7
TGTGCCAGCTCACCAGCCGGGACAGGATACTACGAGCAGTACTTC
CASSPAGTGYYEQYF
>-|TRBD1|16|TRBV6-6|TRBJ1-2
TGTGCCAGCAGTTTCAGGACAGGGCCGTCCATCTATGGCTACACCTTC
CASSFRTGPSIYGYTF
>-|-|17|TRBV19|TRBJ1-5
TGTGCCAGTAGTATGAAGGCAGGACACTATAGCAATCAGCCCCAGCATTTT
CASSMKAGHYSNQPQHF
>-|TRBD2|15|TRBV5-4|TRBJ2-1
TGTGCCAGCGAGAGTACCCGGGAGGGCCGCCATGAGCAGTTCTTC
CASESTREGRHEQFF
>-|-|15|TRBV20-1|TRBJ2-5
TGCAGTGCTAGTGTGCCGGGGAATACCCAAGAGACCCAGTACTTC
CSASVPGNTQETQYF
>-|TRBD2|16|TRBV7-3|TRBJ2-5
TGTGCCAGCAGCTTAATGGCGCGGGGGGGCTGGGAGACCCAGTACTTC
CASSLMARGGWETQYF
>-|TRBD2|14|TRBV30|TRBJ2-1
TGTGCCTGGAGTGGCAGCGGGAGACGGAATGAGCAGTTCTTC
CAWSGSGRRNEQFF
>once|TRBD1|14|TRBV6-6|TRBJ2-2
TGTGCCAGCAGAGCACAGGGGGCGACCGGGGAGCTGTTTTTT
CASRAQGATGELFF
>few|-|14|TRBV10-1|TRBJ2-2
TGCGCCAGCCGGCAGGGGGGGAACACCGGGGAGCTGTTTTTT
CASRQGGNTGELFF
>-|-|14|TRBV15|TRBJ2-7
TGTGCCACCAGCAGAGTCAGAAGCGCCTACGAGCAGTACTTC
CATSRVRSAYEQYF
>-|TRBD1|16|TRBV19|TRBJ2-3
TGTGCCAGTAGCGGGACAGGGGGTGGGAGCACAGATACGCAGTATTTT
CASSGTGGGSTDTQYF
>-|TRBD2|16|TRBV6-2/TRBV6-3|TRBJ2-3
TGTGCCAGCAGTTACTCGGTGGGACTAGGAGGGGTTACGCAGTATTTT
CASSYSVGLGGVTQYF
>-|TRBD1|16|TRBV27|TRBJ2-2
TGTGCCAGCAGTTTTGCCGACAGGGTCGGGGTCGGGGAGCTGTTTTTT
CASSFADRVGVGELFF
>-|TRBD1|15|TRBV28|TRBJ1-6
TGTGCCAGCAGAACCGACAGGGCATATAATTCACCCCTCCACTTT
CASRTDRAYNSPLHF